The sequence of this T cell receptor (beta chain) was determined in a study of T cells in Graves' hyperthyroidism and ophthalmopathy. Findings of the study overall: Ophthalmopathy was separated from stable hyperthyroidism by a 13 V-J model.

RNA transcripts yielded amplified TCR beta CDR3 regions. First-round RT-PCR targeting the TCR CDR3 was performed with the HTBI primer set. TCRdb reprocessed the multiplex PCR reads via MiXCR and lists one record per CDR3 protein. The sample has 550,000 to 800,000 distinct CDR3 sequences, approximately 15% seen once. The CDR3 spans 12 residues. Trimming left V 5 bases short and J 1 base short, with 8 bases between. Germline V CDR1 and CDR2: GTSNPN, SVGIG (reference sequence). This clonotype turned up a few times. The antigen remains undetermined. The rearrangement uses TRBV30 and TRBJ2-5, with D uncertain. The TCR originated in a man over 45 with Graves' hyperthyroidism. The sample consisted of blood. CDR3 in amino acids: CAWEQTQETQYF. CDR3 in DNA: TGTGCCTGGGAACAAACCCAAGAGACCCAGTACTTC.